This T cell receptor (beta chain) is drawn from a study of beta chain features in type 1 diabetes. Across the study: Investigators examined around 98 million sorted cells across all samples.

Reverse transcription of all isolated RNA meant that expressed TCRB transcripts were sequenced. Average reads for naive, central memory and regulatory T cell samples were several million. The data were produced by immunoSEQ multiplex PCR, yet TCRdb's version contains in-frame clones alone and is incomplete. The sample yields 200,000 to 250,000 clones, approximately 16% seen once. Findings of the study overall: Insertions were fewer and deletions more numerous at VDJ junctions in type 1 diabetes patients. In every one of the four CD4+ subsets, TCRB CDR3s were moderately but significantly shorter in Type 1 diabetes patients.

The CDR3 runs to 13 residues. V was clipped by 4 bases and J by 0 bases, with 10 bases between them. In germline, CDR1 is SQVTM, CDR2 ANQGSEA. As for this clone: The antigen is undetermined.

CD45RO/CCR7/CD25/CD127/CD95/CD27 separated CD4+ naive, central memory, regulatory and stem cell-like memory cells by sorting. The specimen was naive CD4+ T cells from blood. The rearrangement uses TRBV29-1 and TRBJ2-7; D is uncertain. The TCR comes from a man aged 25-40 years with type 1 diabetes. The CDR3 here is CSVGRLGSYEQYF. The CDR3 coding sequence is TGCAGCGTTGGGCGGTTAGGCTCCTACGAGCAGTACTTC.